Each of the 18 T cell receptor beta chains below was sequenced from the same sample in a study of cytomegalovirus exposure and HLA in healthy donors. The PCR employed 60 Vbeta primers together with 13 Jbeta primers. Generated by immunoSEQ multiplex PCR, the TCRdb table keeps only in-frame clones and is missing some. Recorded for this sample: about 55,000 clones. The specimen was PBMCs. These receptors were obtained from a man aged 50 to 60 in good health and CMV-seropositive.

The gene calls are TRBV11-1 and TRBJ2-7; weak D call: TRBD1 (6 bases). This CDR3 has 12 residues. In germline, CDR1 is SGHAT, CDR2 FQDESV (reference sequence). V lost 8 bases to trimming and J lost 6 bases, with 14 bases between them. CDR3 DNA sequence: TGTGCCAGCGGCGTTACAGGGTCCGAGCAGTACTTC. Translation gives CASGVTGSEQYF.

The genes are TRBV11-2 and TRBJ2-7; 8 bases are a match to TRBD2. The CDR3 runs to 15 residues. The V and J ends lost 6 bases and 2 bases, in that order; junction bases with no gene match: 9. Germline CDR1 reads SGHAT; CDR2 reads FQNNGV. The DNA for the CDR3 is TGTGCCAGCAGTTCCAGCGGGGGTGCCACCTACGAGCAGTACTTC. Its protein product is CASSSSGGATYEQYF.

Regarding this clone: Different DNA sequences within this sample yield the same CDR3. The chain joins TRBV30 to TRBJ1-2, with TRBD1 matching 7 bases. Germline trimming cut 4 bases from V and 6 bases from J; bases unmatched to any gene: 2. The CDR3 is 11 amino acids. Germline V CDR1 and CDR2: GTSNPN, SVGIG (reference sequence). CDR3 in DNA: TGTGCCTGGACCCAGGGGGATGGCTACACCTTC. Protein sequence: CAWTQGDGYTF.

CDR3 amino acids: CASSGLGWRGYTF. The CDR3 bases are TGTGCCAGCAGCGGCCTCGGGTGGCGTGGCTACACCTTC. The rearrangement joins TRBV7-3 to TRBJ1-2; no clear D. The CDR3 spans 13 residues. The ends were cut back, 5 bases at V and 7 bases at J, with 14 bases in the middle. Germline V lookup: CDR1 SGHTA, CDR2 FQGTGA.

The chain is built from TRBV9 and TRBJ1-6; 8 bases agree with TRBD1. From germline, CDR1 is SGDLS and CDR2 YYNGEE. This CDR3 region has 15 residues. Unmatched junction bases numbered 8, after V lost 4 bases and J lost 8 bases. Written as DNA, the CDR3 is TGTGCCAGCAGCTGGACAGGGTCTTTGGATTCACCCCTCCACTTT. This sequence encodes CASSWTGSLDSPLHF.

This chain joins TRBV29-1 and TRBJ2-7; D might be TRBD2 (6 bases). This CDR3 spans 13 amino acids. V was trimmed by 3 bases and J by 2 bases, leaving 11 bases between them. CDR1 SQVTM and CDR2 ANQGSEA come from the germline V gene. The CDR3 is CSVEGGRTYEQYF. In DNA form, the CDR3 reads TGCAGCGTTGAGGGGGGACGGACCTACGAGCAGTACTTC.

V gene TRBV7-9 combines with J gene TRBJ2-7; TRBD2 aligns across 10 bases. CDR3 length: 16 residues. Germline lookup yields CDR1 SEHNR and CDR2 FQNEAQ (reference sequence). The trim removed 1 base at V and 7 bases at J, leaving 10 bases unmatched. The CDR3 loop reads CASSLVAGGPPGEQYF. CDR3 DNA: TGTGCCAGCAGCTTAGTAGCGGGAGGACCACCGGGAGAGCAGTACTTC. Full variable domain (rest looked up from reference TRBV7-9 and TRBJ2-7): DTGVSQNPRHKITKRGQNVTFRCDPISEHNRLYWYRQTLGQGPEFLTYFQNEAQLEKSRLLSDRFSAERPKGSFSTLEIQRTEQGDSAMYLCASSLVAGGPPGEQYFGPGTRLTVT.

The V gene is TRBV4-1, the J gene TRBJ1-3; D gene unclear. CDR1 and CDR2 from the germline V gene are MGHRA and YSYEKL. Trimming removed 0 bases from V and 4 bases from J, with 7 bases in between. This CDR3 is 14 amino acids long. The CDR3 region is CASSQDESGNTIYF. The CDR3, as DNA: TGCGCCAGCAGCCAAGATGAAAGCGGAAACACCATATATTTT.

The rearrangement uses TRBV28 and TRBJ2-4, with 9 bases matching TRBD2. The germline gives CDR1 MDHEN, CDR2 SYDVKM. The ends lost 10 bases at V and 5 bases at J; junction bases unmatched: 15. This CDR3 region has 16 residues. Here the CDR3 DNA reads TGTGCCATCTGTGGGACTAGCCCCACGAAGGAAAACATTCAGTACTTC. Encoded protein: CAICGTSPTKENIQYF. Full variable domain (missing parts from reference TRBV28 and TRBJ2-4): DVKVTQSSRYLVKRTGEKVFLECVQDMDHENMFWYRQDPGLGLRLIYFSYDVKMKEKGDIPEGYSVSREKKERFSLILESASTNQTSMYLCAICGTSPTKENIQYFGAGTRLSVL.

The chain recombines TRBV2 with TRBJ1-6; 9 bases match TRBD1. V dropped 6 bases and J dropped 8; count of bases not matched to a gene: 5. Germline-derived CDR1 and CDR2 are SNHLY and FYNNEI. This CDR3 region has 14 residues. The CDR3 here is CASRGTGRYSPLHF. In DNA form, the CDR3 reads TGTGCCAGCAGAGGGACAGGGCGATATTCACCCCTCCACTTT.

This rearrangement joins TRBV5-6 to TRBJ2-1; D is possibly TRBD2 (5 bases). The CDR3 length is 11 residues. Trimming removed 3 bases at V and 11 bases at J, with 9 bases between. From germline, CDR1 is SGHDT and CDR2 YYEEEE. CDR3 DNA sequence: TGTGCCAGCAGCTACCGGGATCAGCAGTTCTTC. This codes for CASSYRDQQFF.

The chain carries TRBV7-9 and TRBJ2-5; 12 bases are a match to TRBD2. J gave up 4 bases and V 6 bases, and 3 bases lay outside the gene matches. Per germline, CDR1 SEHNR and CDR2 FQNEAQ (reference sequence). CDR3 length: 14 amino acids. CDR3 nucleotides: TGTGCCAGCAGTCTAGCGGGGGGGCTAGAGACCCAGTACTTC. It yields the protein CASSLAGGLETQYF.

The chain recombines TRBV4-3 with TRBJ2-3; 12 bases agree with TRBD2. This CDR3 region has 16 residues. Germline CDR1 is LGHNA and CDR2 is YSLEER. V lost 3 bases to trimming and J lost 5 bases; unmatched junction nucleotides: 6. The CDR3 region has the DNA TGCGCCAGCAGCCAGCTACTAGCGGGAGGTGGAGATACGCAGTATTTT. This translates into CASSQLLAGGGDTQYF.

The CDR3 here is CASSPGQGNTDTQYF. The CDR3 bases are TGTGCCAGCAGCCCGGGACAGGGGAACACAGATACGCAGTATTTT. The J gene is TRBJ2-3, the V gene TRBV7-9; 10 nucleotides align to TRBD1. Germline CDR1 is SEHNR and CDR2 is FQNEAQ (reference sequence). The J segment lost 2 bases and the V segment lost 5 bases, leaving 4 bases of the junction unmatched. The CDR3 runs 15 residues.

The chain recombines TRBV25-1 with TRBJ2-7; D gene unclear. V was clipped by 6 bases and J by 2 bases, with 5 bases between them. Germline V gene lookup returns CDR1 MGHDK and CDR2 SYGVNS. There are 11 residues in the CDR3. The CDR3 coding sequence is TGTGCCAGCAGACAGACCTACGAGCAGTACTTC. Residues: CASRQTYEQYF.

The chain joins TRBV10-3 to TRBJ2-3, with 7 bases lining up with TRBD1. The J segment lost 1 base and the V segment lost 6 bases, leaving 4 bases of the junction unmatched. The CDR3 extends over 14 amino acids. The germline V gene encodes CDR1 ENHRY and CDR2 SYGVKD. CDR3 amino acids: CAIRDGTGTDTQYF. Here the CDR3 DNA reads TGTGCCATCAGGGATGGGACAGGCACAGATACGCAGTATTTT.

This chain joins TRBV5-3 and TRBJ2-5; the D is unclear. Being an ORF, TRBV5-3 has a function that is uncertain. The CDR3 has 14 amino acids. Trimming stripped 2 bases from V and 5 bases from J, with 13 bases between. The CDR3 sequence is CARSFRQVWETQYF. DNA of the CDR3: TGTGCCAGAAGCTTCCGGCAGGTCTGGGAGACCCAGTACTTC.

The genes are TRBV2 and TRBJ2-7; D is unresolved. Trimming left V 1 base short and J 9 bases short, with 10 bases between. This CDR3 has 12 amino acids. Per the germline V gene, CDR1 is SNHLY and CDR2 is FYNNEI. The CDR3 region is CASSEGFTRQYF. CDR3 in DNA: TGTGCCAGCAGTGAAGGATTCACGAGGCAGTACTTC.